This T cell receptor beta chain was identified during a study of blood T cell repertoires in COVID-19. In the study overall: The origin of the acute and convalescent COVID-19 samples was the United States, Italy and Spain.

Profiling relied on immunoSEQ multiplex PCR, and the TCRdb table lists in-frame clones only, not all of them. This repertoire shows 150,000 to 200,000 clones, roughly 85% found once; its top ten account for around a fifth. V was pared by 3 bases and J by 0 bases, with 12 bases between. This CDR3 is built from 16 residues. CDR1 SGHTA and CDR2 FQGNSA come from the germline V gene. The receptor's source is a man aged 55 to 70 with active or convalescent COVID-19. The rearrangement joins TRBV7-2 to TRBJ1-3; D is unresolved. Sequencing was performed on peripheral blood. CDR3 nucleotides: TGTGCCAGCAGCTTCGGGGTCAGCTACTCTGGAAACACCATATATTTT. Translating it yields CASSFGVSYSGNTIYF. Looking up the rest from reference TRBV7-2 and TRBJ1-3 gives the full variable domain: GAGVSQSPSNKVTEKGKDVELRCDPISGHTALYWYRQSLGQGLEFLIYFQGNSAPDKSGLPSDRFSAERTGGSVSTLTIQRTQQEDSAVYLCASSFGVSYSGNTIYFGEGSWLTVV.